One sample yielded the 5 T cell receptor beta chains listed below, sequenced in a study of T cells in Graves' hyperthyroidism and ophthalmopathy. RNA transcripts gave rise to amplified TCR beta CDR3 regions. Primed by the HTBI set, a first-round RT-PCR was run on the TCR CDR3. TCRdb re-derived calls from the multiplex PCR reads in MiXCR, one entry per CDR3 protein. The repertoire consists of 300,000 to 450,000 distinct CDR3 sequences, with over 11% occurring once and the leading ten covering 9.5% to 12%. Sequenced sample: blood. These receptors were taken from a woman aged 60-70 years with Graves' hyperthyroidism.

This clonotype was seen at least ten times. The chain joins TRBV6-1 to TRBJ2-7, with TRBD1 matching 12 bases. Looked up from germline, CDR1 is MNHNS and CDR2 is SASEGT. The CDR3 is made up of 15 amino acids. Losses at the gene ends were 5 bases for V and 5 bases for J; bases not matched to a gene: 7. The CDR3 DNA is TGTGCCAGCAGTATCCGGGACAGGGGGCGCGACGAGCAGTACTTC. Its protein is CASSIRDRGRDEQYF.

This clonotype was counted at least ten times. The rearrangement uses TRBV7-9 and TRBJ1-5; 8 nucleotides line up with TRBD1. Trimming at V came to 6 bases and at J to 3 bases, leaving 4 bases not matched to a gene. Germline-derived CDR1 and CDR2 are SEHNR and FQNEAQ (reference sequence). The CDR3 extends over 14 amino acids. For the CDR3, the DNA is TGTGCCAGCAGTTTGACAGGGGCCAATCAGCCCCAGCATTTT. Protein: CASSLTGANQPQHF.

In its sample, this clonotype was seen many times. The rearrangement uses TRBV6-5 and TRBJ1-1, with D perhaps TRBD1 (5 bases). Between the trimmed V and J ends, which lost 0 bases and 4 bases, there was a span of 18 bases. Germline CDR1 is MNHEY and CDR2 is SVGAGI. This CDR3 region has 17 residues. The chain's CDR3 is CASSYSTVGPQGTEAFF. The CDR3 region has the DNA TGTGCCAGCAGTTACTCAACAGTAGGGCCTCAGGGCACTGAAGCTTTCTTT.

The sample holds many counts of this clonotype. V and J are TRBV19 and TRBJ1-1; no reliable D call. The V end was cut by 4 bases, the J end by 3 bases, with 27 bases between. This CDR3 is built from 19 residues. Germline values: CDR1 LNHDA, CDR2 SQIVND (reference sequence). Written as DNA, the CDR3 is TGTGCCAGTAGTACTAATCGACCTTTTTCGACATGGACCTACACTGAAGCTTTCTTT. Its translation is CASSTNRPFSTWTYTEAFF.

This clonotype was picked up many times. The chain combines TRBV29-1 with TRBJ1-2, with a possible D match to TRBD1 (5 bases). CDR1 is SQVTM, CDR2 ANQGSEA, per germline. The length of the CDR3 is 12 residues. The V end lost 1 base, the J end lost 5 bases, and 8 bases lay between the germline ends. CDR3 sequence: CSVEGGGYGYTF. The CDR3 nucleotides are TGCAGCGTTGAAGGGGGGGGATATGGCTACACCTTC.